This T cell receptor (beta chain) emerged from a study of cytomegalovirus exposure and HLA in healthy donors. Regarding the study as a whole: Specific recognition of CMV antigens was confirmed in vitro for a few chains (all CMV-associated). Most TCR sequences were uncommon, yet certain public TCRs appeared in many donors.

The primer mix had 60 Vbeta and 13 Jbeta primers. The assay was immunoSEQ multiplex PCR, and TCRdb's table has in-frame clones only and misses some. The top ten clones hold more than 3% of a sample with approximately 90,000 clones, 70% to 80% of them seen once. Worth noting for this clone: What it binds is not known.

Specimen: PBMCs. This sequence originates from a man aged 35 to 55 in good health and CMV-seronegative.

The CDR3 region is CASRGQGYEQYF. The CDR3 DNA sequence: TGTGCCAGCAGAGGACAGGGCTACGAGCAGTACTTC. This rearrangement joins TRBV6-5 to TRBJ2-7; TRBD1 matches 8 bases. Germline CDR1 MNHEY, CDR2 SVGAGI. The CDR3 is 12 residues long. V gave up 6 bases and J gave up 3 bases; unmatched junction bases: 1.